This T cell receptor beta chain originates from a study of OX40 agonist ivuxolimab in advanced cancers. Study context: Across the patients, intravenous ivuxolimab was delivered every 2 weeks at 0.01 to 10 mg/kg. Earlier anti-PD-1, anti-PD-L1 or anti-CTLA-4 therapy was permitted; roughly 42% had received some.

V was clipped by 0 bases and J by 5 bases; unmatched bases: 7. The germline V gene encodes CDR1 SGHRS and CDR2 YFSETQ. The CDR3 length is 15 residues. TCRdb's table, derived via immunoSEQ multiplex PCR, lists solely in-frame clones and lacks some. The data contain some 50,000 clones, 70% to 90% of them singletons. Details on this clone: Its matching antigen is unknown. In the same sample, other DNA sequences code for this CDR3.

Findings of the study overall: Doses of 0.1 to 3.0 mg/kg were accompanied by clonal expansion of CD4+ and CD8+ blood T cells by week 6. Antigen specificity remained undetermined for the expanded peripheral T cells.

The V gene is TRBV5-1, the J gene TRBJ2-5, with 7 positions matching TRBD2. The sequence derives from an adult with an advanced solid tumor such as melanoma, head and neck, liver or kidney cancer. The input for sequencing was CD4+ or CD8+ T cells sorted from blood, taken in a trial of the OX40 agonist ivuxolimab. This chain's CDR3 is CASSLERGVWETQYF. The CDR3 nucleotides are TGCGCCAGCAGCTTGGAACGGGGGGTCTGGGAGACCCAGTACTTC.